The sequence of this T cell receptor beta chain was determined in a study of vaccination effects on CD4 cells after COVID-19. ViraFEST assay sequencing came after antigen-specific CD4+ T cells were expanded with viral peptide pools. Culture lasted approximately 10 days before CD4+ T cell isolation. Participants were given two doses of BNT162b2 or mRNA-1273 vaccine. Points on this clone: What it binds is unknown.

Germline assignment: CDR1 MNHEY and CDR2 SVGEGT. The CDR3 runs to 14 residues. Trimming cost V 0 bases and J 0 bases, with 4 bases left between them. Clones were read by immunoSEQ multiplex PCR, and TCRdb kept only the in-frame ones, dropping some. The sample holds around 24,000 clones, approximately 80% seen once. This clonotype was obtained from a human donor who received a COVID-19 vaccine. Some clones in this sample may be carry-over from other donors' samples. The chain recombines TRBV6-2 or TRBV6-3 with TRBJ2-3; no firm D call. The source was CD4+ T cells from PBMCs cultured with SARS-CoV-2 spike peptides, collected after COVID-19 vaccination. The CDR3 loop is CASSYSSSTDTQYF. In DNA, the CDR3 is TGTGCCAGCAGTTACTCTTCGAGCACAGATACGCAGTATTTT.